This T cell receptor beta chain was profiled in a study of T-cell reconstitution after alpha-beta-depleted transplantation in children. In germline, CDR1 is MNHEY, CDR2 SMNVEV (reference sequence). The V and J ends lost 5 bases and 4 bases, in that order; junction bases with no gene match: 9. The CDR3 is 15 residues long. Unique molecular identifiers were incorporated during preparation of the TCRbeta library. TCRdb used MiXCR to reprocess the PCR reads, holding one entry per CDR3 protein. The sample consists of around 500,000 distinct CDR3 sequences, about 12% of them appearing once. The TCR sequence derives from a human donor who donated a stem cell graft to a child with combined immunodeficiency. The sample in question was PBMCs from the stem cell graft donor, obtained from the stem cell graft. This chain uses TRBV27 with TRBJ2-5; 8 bases are shared with TRBD2. CDR3 sequence reads: CASSPGGARRETQYF. CDR3 nucleotide sequence: TGTGCCAGCAGTCCGGGAGGGGCGCGGAGAGAGACCCAGTACTTC.